These 21 T cell receptor beta chains were all obtained from the same sample, sequenced in a study of patients and donors after allogeneic stem cell transplantation. TCRdb re-called the RT-PCR reads through MiXCR, storing one row per CDR3 protein. Seen here are approximately 61,000 distinct CDR3 sequences, about an eighth observed once, and the top ten hold around 32%. The sample comprised blood, either unsorted or a sorted T cell fraction (not recorded which). The source is a human donor who was either an allogeneic HSCT recipient or a stem cell or donor lymphocyte infusion donor (not recorded which). It is not recorded whose cells these are; they may come from a transplant donor.

V and J are TRBV5-1 and TRBJ2-7; TRBD1 aligns across 7 bases. The V and J ends lost 4 bases and 7 bases, in that order; junction bases with no gene match: 14. CDR3 length: 15 residues. Germline CDR1 SGHRS, CDR2 YFSETQ. The CDR3 DNA is TGCGCCAGCAGCAAAGTTGAAGGGACAGCAGAAGAGCAGTACTTC. This encodes CASSKVEGTAEEQYF.

V usage is TRBV11-2 and J usage is TRBJ2-1, with 8 bases aligning to TRBD1. V was clipped by 3 bases and J by 8 bases; unmatched bases: 9. Looked up from germline, CDR1 is SGHAT and CDR2 is FQNNGV. This CDR3 has 15 residues. The CDR3 spells CASSFGQGDIDEQFF. In DNA, the CDR3 is TGTGCCAGCAGCTTCGGACAGGGAGATATTGATGAGCAGTTCTTC.

This clonotype was observed many times. The chain is built from TRBV20-1 and TRBJ2-1; TRBD2 aligns across 10 bases. The V and J ends lost 3 bases and 3 bases, in that order; junction bases with no gene match: 2. The CDR3 loop spans 14 amino acids. The germline V gene encodes CDR1 DFQATT and CDR2 SNEGSKA (reference sequence). CDR3 loop: CSASASGGYNEQFF. The CDR3 DNA reads TGCAGTGCTAGTGCTAGCGGGGGCTACAATGAGCAGTTCTTC.

This clonotype was seen only a few times. The chain joins TRBV10-3 to TRBJ2-2; 11 bases align to TRBD2. Germline V CDR1 and CDR2: ENHRY, SYGVKD. V lost 0 bases and J lost 5; bases outside the gene matches: 5. The CDR3 runs 17 residues. CDR3 sequence (DNA): TGTGCCATCAGTGAGTCGACTAGCGGGAAGAGGACCGGGGAGCTGTTTTTT. Amino acids: CAISESTSGKRTGELFF.

This clonotype was counted ten times or more. This chain joins TRBV29-1 and TRBJ2-1; D unresolved. The CDR3 spans 13 residues. The V gene's germline CDR1 is SQVTM and CDR2 ANQGSEA. Trimming pared 5 bases from V and 0 bases from J, leaving 8 bases between. CDR3 coding DNA: TGCAGCGTTCTGCGAAACTCCTACAATGAGCAGTTCTTC. As protein: CSVLRNSYNEQFF.

This clonotype was detected many times. This chain connects TRBV7-2 to TRBJ1-3; D is unresolved. V shed 3 bases and J shed 0 bases, with 9 bases lying between them. Germline CDR1 is SGHTA and CDR2 is FQGNSA. The CDR3 spans 15 residues. The CDR3, as DNA: TGTGCCAGCAGCTTCGACACTTACTCTGGAAACACCATATATTTT. Its translation: CASSFDTYSGNTIYF.

J is TRBJ2-7 and V is TRBV27; a possible D gene is TRBD1 (5 bases). The V gene's germline CDR1 is MNHEY and CDR2 SMNVEV (reference sequence). This CDR3 contains 14 residues. The V end lost 3 bases, the J end lost 0 bases, and 9 bases lay between the germline ends. DNA of the CDR3: TGTGCCAGCAGTTTCAAGACAGCCTCCTACGAGCAGTACTTC. It is translated as CASSFKTASYEQYF.

V usage is TRBV6-2 or TRBV6-3 and J usage is TRBJ1-2; no clear D. CDR1 is MNHEY and CDR2 is SVGEGT in the germline V gene. This CDR3 is built from 14 residues. V was pared by 5 bases and J by 4 bases, with 14 bases between. The DNA for the CDR3 is TGTGCCAGCAGTGATCCAACCAATCCCTATGGCTACACCTTC. This translates into CASSDPTNPYGYTF.

This clonotype was picked up many times. This chain connects TRBV10-3 to TRBJ1-5, with D possibly TRBD1 on 5 matching bases. With 0 bases removed from V and 3 bases from J, the gap between germline ends came to 12 bases. The length of the CDR3 is 16 residues. Germline CDR1 and CDR2: ENHRY and SYGVKD. As DNA, the CDR3 is TGTGCCATCAGTGAGTCGGGGGAGTACTACAATCAGCCCCAGCATTTT. Amino acid sequence: CAISESGEYYNQPQHF.

This chain links TRBV11-2 with TRBJ2-6; maybe TRBD2 (5 bases). The CDR3 is 17 residues long. Trimming took off 4 bases at V and 0 bases at J, with 13 bases between the two ends. Per the germline V gene, CDR1 is SGHAT and CDR2 is FQNNGV. CDR3 nucleotides: TGTGCCAGCAGCTCCGTCCCCCGGGGCTCTGGGGCCAACGTCCTGACTTTC. Its protein product is CASSSVPRGSGANVLTF.

The chain employs TRBV6-5 and TRBJ2-5; D unresolved. The germline V and J ends were trimmed by 1 base and 5 bases, with 14 bases remaining between them. The CDR3 has 15 amino acids. Germline CDR1 is MNHEY and CDR2 is SVGAGI. CDR3 in amino acids: CASSYWAHLGETQYF. The CDR3 DNA sequence: TGTGCCAGCAGTTACTGGGCACACCTGGGGGAGACCCAGTACTTC.

The chain links TRBV7-9 to TRBJ2-3, with D uncertain. This CDR3 spans 18 amino acids. Looked up from germline, CDR1 is SEHNR and CDR2 is FQNEAQ (reference sequence). Trimming took 2 bases from V and 6 from J, leaving 24 bases between them. The CDR3: CASSLTGARRRSWDTQYF. The CDR3 region has the DNA TGTGCCAGCAGCTTAACTGGTGCGCGGCGGCGGAGCTGGGATACGCAGTATTTT.

The V gene is TRBV7-9, the J gene TRBJ2-3; D remains ambiguous. Germline CDR1 SEHNR, CDR2 FQNEAQ (reference sequence). Trimming stripped 5 bases from V and 1 base from J, with 10 bases between. The CDR3 totals 14 residues. This chain's CDR3 is CASSHRARTDTQYF. The CDR3 DNA reads TGTGCCAGCAGCCATAGGGCCCGCACAGATACGCAGTATTTT.

The chain recombines TRBV13 with TRBJ2-1; possibly TRBD1 for D (6 bases). The ends were cut back, 4 bases at V and 8 bases at J, with 12 bases in the middle. The length of the CDR3 is 13 residues. In germline, CDR1 is PRHDT, CDR2 FYEKMQ (reference sequence). CDR3 sequence reads: CASSWDTSDEQFF. In DNA form, the CDR3 reads TGTGCCAGCAGCTGGGACACAAGCGATGAGCAGTTCTTC.

The V and J genes are TRBV7-9 and TRBJ1-1; 8 nucleotides align to TRBD1. Germline V gene lookup returns CDR1 SEHNR and CDR2 FQNEAQ (reference sequence). The CDR3 is 16 amino acids. Unmatched junction bases numbered 14, after V lost 5 bases and J lost 6 bases. CDR3 nucleotide sequence: TGTGCCAGCAGCCCCGGGGGCGCAGGGGGCGACCCTGAAGCTTTCTTT. Encoded protein: CASSPGGAGGDPEAFF.

There are many counts of this clonotype. The rearrangement uses TRBV25-1 and TRBJ1-2; D unclear. The CDR3 runs to 18 residues. Between the trimmed V and J ends, which lost 0 bases and 1 base, there was a span of 18 bases. Germline V gives CDR1 MGHDK, CDR2 SYGVNS. Here the CDR3 reads CASSEYFVVASDNYGYTF. As DNA, the CDR3 is TGTGCCAGCAGTGAATATTTTGTGGTGGCGAGTGATAACTATGGCTACACCTTC.

There are a few counts of this clonotype. J is TRBJ2-3 and V is TRBV24-1; D gene unclear. There are 11 residues in the CDR3. Trimming stripped 6 bases from V and 3 bases from J, with 3 bases between. Germline CDR1 reads KGHDR; CDR2 reads SFDVKD. CDR3 in amino acids: CATSRTDTQYF. The DNA of the CDR3 is TGTGCCACCAGTCGAACAGATACGCAGTATTTT.

CDR3 residues: CAISSVGYQETQYF. Here the CDR3 DNA reads TGTGCCATCAGTTCTGTGGGCTACCAAGAGACCCAGTACTTC. The chain couples TRBV10-3 to TRBJ2-5; D is unresolved. CDR3 length: 14 residues. Germline V gives CDR1 ENHRY, CDR2 SYGVKD. The V end was cut by 5 bases, the J end by 0 bases, with 10 bases between.

On this clonotype: This may stem from a read error, because a much larger clone lies one nucleotide away. CDR3 sequence: CAGSPARDMDEQYF. The CDR3 DNA reads TGTGCCGGTTCGCCTGCCCGGGACATGGACGAGCAGTACTTC. The chain uses TRBV2 and TRBJ2-7, with D maybe TRBD1 (6 bases). This CDR3 region has 14 residues. Deletions cut 11 bases from V and 5 bases from J, with 22 bases between. In germline, CDR1 is SNHLY, CDR2 FYNNEI.

This clonotype was counted many times. The rearrangement links TRBV10-3 to TRBJ1-5, with a possible D match to TRBD1 (6 bases). This CDR3 comprises 13 residues. From germline, CDR1 is ENHRY and CDR2 SYGVKD. The germline V and J ends were trimmed by 2 bases and 6 bases, with 8 bases remaining between them. This CDR3 reads CAISEGGSQPQHF. Written as DNA, the CDR3 is TGTGCCATCAGTGAGGGGGGCAGTCAGCCCCAGCATTTT.

This clonotype was counted a few times. In DNA, the CDR3 is TGTGCCAGCAGCTACGTAGCGGGTGTCTACAATGAGCAGTTCTTC. This sequence encodes CASSYVAGVYNEQFF. V is TRBV11-2 and J is TRBJ2-1, with 7 bases identical to TRBD2. The CDR3 loop spans 15 amino acids. Trimming cost V 4 bases and J 3 bases; bases outside gene matches: 6. Germline V lookup: CDR1 SGHAT, CDR2 FQNNGV.